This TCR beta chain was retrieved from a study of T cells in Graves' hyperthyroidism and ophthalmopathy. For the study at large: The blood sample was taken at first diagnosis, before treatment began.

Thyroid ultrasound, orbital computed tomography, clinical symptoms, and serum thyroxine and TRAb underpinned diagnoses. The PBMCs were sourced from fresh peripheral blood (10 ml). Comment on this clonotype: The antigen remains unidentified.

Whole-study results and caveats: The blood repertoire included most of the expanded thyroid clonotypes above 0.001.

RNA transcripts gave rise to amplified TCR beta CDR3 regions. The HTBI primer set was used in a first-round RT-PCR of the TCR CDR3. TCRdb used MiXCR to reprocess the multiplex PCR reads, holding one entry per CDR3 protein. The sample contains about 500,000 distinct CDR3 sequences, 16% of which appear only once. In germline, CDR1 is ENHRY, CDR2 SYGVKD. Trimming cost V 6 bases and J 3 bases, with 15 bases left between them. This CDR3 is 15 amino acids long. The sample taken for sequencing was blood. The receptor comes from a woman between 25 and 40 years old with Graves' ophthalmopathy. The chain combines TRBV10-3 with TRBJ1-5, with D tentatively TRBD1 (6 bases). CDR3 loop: CAISLGTGHNQPQHF. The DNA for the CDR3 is TGTGCCATCAGCCTTGGGACGGGACACAATCAGCCCCAGCATTTT.